Following are 8 T cell receptor beta chains from one sample sequenced in a study of T cells in Graves' hyperthyroidism and ophthalmopathy. TCR beta CDR3 sequences were amplified from RNA transcripts. During a first-round RT-PCR of the TCR CDR3, the HTBI primer set was used. TCRdb re-derived calls from the multiplex PCR reads in MiXCR, one entry per CDR3 protein. Counted here are approximately 620,000 distinct CDR3 sequences, more than 15% occurring once; the ten biggest clones make up 2.5% to 4%. Sequences were obtained from blood. The receptors were sampled from a woman in her 40s with Graves' ophthalmopathy.

This clonotype came up many times. This chain connects TRBV30 to TRBJ1-2; D is ambiguous. Germline assignment: CDR1 GTSNPN and CDR2 SVGIG (reference sequence). Trimming pared 3 bases from V and 8 bases from J, leaving 13 bases between. The CDR3 sequence is 12 residues long. The CDR3 region is CAWSPGAQGYTF. The CDR3 DNA is TGTGCCTGGAGCCCAGGCGCCCAGGGCTACACCTTC.

Ten or more counts support this clonotype. The chain recombines TRBV7-2 with TRBJ1-5, with TRBD1 as a possible D gene (6 bases). Trimming removed 3 bases from V and 5 bases from J, with 8 bases in between. Germline assignment: CDR1 SGHTA and CDR2 FQGNSA. This CDR3 comprises 13 residues. The CDR3 bases are TGTGCCAGCAGCTTGACAGGATATCAGCCCCAGCATTTT. Its translation: CASSLTGYQPQHF. The full variable domain, in which reference TRBV7-2 and TRBJ1-5 provide the parts outside the CDR3, is GAGVSQSPSNKVTEKGKDVELRCDPISGHTALYWYRQSLGQGLEFLIYFQGNSAPDKSGLPSDRFSAERTGGSVSTLTIQRTQQEDSAVYLCASSLTGYQPQHFGDGTRLSIL.

This clonotype has ten or more counts. The V gene is TRBV3-1, the J gene TRBJ2-3; D is perhaps TRBD2 (6 bases). This CDR3 spans 15 amino acids. Trimming cost V 0 bases and J 8 bases, with 15 bases left between them. Germline CDR1 and CDR2: LGHDT and YNNKEL (reference sequence). CDR3 in DNA: TGTGCCAGCAGCCAAGATCTCACGGGGCGGGGTACGCAGTATTTT. It encodes CASSQDLTGRGTQYF.

This clonotype occurred many times. The V gene is TRBV2, the J gene TRBJ1-1; TRBD1 is a possible D gene (6 bases). Germline V gives CDR1 SNHLY, CDR2 FYNNEI. Deletions cut 3 bases from V and 7 bases from J, with 18 bases between. The CDR3 consists of 15 residues. The chain's CDR3 is CASSESRGIPDEAFF. The CDR3 region has the DNA TGTGCCAGCAGTGAGAGCAGGGGCATACCTGATGAAGCTTTCTTT.

This clonotype appeared many times. This chain joins TRBV19 and TRBJ1-1, with D maybe TRBD1 (5 bases). The germline CDR1 and CDR2 sequences are LNHDA and SQIVND (reference sequence). The CDR3 contains 13 residues. V was cut by 8 bases and J by 1 base, with 11 bases left in between. The CDR3 loop is CASAPTENTEAFF. CDR3 bases: TGTGCCAGTGCGCCGACAGAGAACACTGAAGCTTTCTTT.

This clonotype was observed a few times. This sequence joins TRBV6-5 and TRBJ2-7, with a possible D match to TRBD1 (7 bases). Deletions cut 2 bases from V and 4 bases from J, with 15 bases between. This CDR3 has 15 residues. Germline V gene sequence: CDR1 MNHEY, CDR2 SVGAGI. In nucleotides, the CDR3 is TGTGCCAGCAGTTACCTAGGAGGGGGCGGTTACGAGCAGTACTTC. It specifies CASSYLGGGGYEQYF.

This clonotype has a count of ten or more. The V call is TRBV7-8, the J call TRBJ2-4, with D uncertain. With 5 bases removed from V and 2 bases from J, the gap between germline ends came to 19 bases. This CDR3 has 17 residues. Germline CDR1 is SGHVS and CDR2 is FQNEAQ. The CDR3 reads CASSPPRRTMTKNIQYF. CDR3 DNA sequence: TGTGCCAGCAGCCCCCCACGGAGAACTATGACCAAAAACATTCAGTACTTC.

This clonotype was detected ten times or more. V is TRBV28 and J is TRBJ2-2; D is unclear. The germline V gene encodes CDR1 MDHEN and CDR2 SYDVKM. The V gene lost 5 bases and the J gene lost 5 bases, with 12 bases spanning the gap. The CDR3 length is 14 residues. CDR3 DNA: TGTGCCAGCAGTATAGGATTATTGACCGGGGAGCTGTTTTTT. Protein sequence: CASSIGLLTGELFF.